Below are 22 T cell receptor beta chains sequenced from a single sample in a study of CD8+CD57+ T cells in acquired aplastic anemia. Genomic DNA was employed as the template in profiling TCR beta VDJ and CDR3. TCRdb used MiXCR to reprocess the reads, holding one entry per CDR3 protein. The sample lists about 180,000 distinct CDR3 sequences, less than 60% occurring once. Sequenced patients had shown CD8+CD57+ cell expansion by flow cytometry. The sequenced material came from sorted CD4+, CD8+, or CD8+CD57+ T cells (not recorded which) from PBMCs. The receptor source for this set is a human donor with aplastic anemia.

There are many counts of this clonotype. This chain joins TRBV20-1 and TRBJ2-5; a weak D match, TRBD1 (5 bases). The CDR3 contains 12 residues. Germline loops: CDR1 DFQATT, CDR2 SNEGSKA (reference sequence). The ends were cut back, 5 bases at V and 6 bases at J, with 13 bases in the middle. CDR3 nucleotide sequence: TGCAGTGCTGGGGCCGCAAAGAAGACCCAGTACTTC. Amino acid sequence: CSAGAAKKTQYF.

This clonotype has only a few counts. V usage is TRBV19 and J usage is TRBJ2-2; D is unresolved. The V gene lost 7 bases and the J gene lost 4 bases, with 4 bases spanning the gap. The length of the CDR3 is 11 residues. Germline V lookup: CDR1 LNHDA, CDR2 SQIVND (reference sequence). CDR3 sequence (DNA): TGTGCCAGTAAAGGCACCGGGGAGCTGTTTTTT. Encoded protein: CASKGTGELFF.

This chain links TRBV19 with TRBJ2-5, with 8 bases lining up with TRBD1. Per germline, CDR1 LNHDA and CDR2 SQIVND (reference sequence). The trim removed 1 base at V and 5 bases at J, leaving 12 bases unmatched. CDR3 length: 17 residues. The CDR3 spells CASSIGGGTGWSETQYF. CDR3 bases: TGTGCCAGTAGTATAGGCGGCGGGACAGGTTGGTCGGAGACCCAGTACTTC.

The chain carries TRBV2 and TRBJ2-2; D is possibly TRBD2 (7 bases). The CDR3 is 14 residues long. V was clipped by 6 bases and J by 8 bases, with 16 bases between them. Germline V gives CDR1 SNHLY, CDR2 FYNNEI. The CDR3 spells CASRRTQGGGELFF. In DNA, the CDR3 is TGTGCCAGCAGAAGGACACAGGGAGGGGGGGAGCTGTTTTTT.

The chain carries TRBV19 and TRBJ2-7, with 8 positions matching TRBD1. The J segment lost 3 bases and the V segment lost 5 bases, leaving 6 bases of the junction unmatched. Germline CDR1 is LNHDA and CDR2 is SQIVND (reference sequence). The CDR3 totals 14 residues. The CDR3 sequence: CASSAWTGNYEQYF. Here the CDR3 DNA reads TGTGCCAGTAGTGCCTGGACAGGGAACTACGAGCAGTACTTC.

This clonotype has only a few counts. The chain has TRBV24-1 and TRBJ2-1, with D possibly matching TRBD1 (6 bases). The CDR3 sequence is 15 residues long. Germline CDR1 reads KGHDR; CDR2 reads SFDVKD. V was cut by 3 bases and J by 7 bases, with 15 bases left in between. This CDR3 is CATSDGGLDSNEQFF. In DNA form, the CDR3 reads TGTGCCACCAGTGATGGGGGCCTGGACAGTAATGAGCAGTTCTTC.

There are many counts of this clonotype. V is TRBV4-2 and J is TRBJ1-1; perhaps TRBD1 as D (5 bases). The germline V gene encodes CDR1 LGHNA and CDR2 YNFKEQ. The CDR3 runs to 16 residues. V was trimmed by 3 bases and J by 6 bases, leaving 20 bases between them. Here the CDR3 DNA reads TGTGCCAGCAGCCAGCACGAGGGGCAGGGAGGATCTGAAGCTTTCTTT. Protein sequence: CASSQHEGQGGSEAFF.

This chain joins TRBV10-1 and TRBJ2-5; 10 nucleotides agree with TRBD2. The CDR3 contains 14 residues. V shed 7 bases and J 4 bases; nucleotides not matched to a gene: 6. Looked up from germline, CDR1 is WNHNN and CDR2 is SYGVQD (reference sequence). The CDR3 DNA reads as TGCGCCAGCATCCAGCGGGGGGGCCGAGAGACCCAGTACTTC. Its translation is CASIQRGGRETQYF.

Only a few counts were recorded for this clonotype. V and J are TRBV20-1 and TRBJ2-7; D is possibly TRBD1 or TRBD2 (6 bases each). The ends were cut back, 3 bases at V and 0 bases at J, with 18 bases in the middle. Germline lookup yields CDR1 DFQATT and CDR2 SNEGSKA (reference sequence). The CDR3 totals 16 residues. The DNA for the CDR3 is TGCAGTGCTAGGGATCGGGGGCTAACGAGCTCCTACGAGCAGTACTTC. Its protein product is CSARDRGLTSSYEQYF.

Many counts were recorded for this clonotype. This chain connects TRBV12-3 or TRBV12-4 to TRBJ1-3, with D possibly being TRBD1 (5 bases). CDR3 length equals 14 residues. Trimming pared 5 bases from V and 3 bases from J, leaving 11 bases between. The CDR3 region has the DNA TGTGCCAGCAGTCCCCAGGGAATTGGAAACACCATATATTTT. Residues: CASSPQGIGNTIYF.

The chain joins TRBV20-1 to TRBJ2-1; 9 bases match TRBD2. With V trimmed by 1 base and J by 5 bases, 3 bases remained unmatched. The CDR3 is made up of 14 amino acids. Germline CDR1 DFQATT, CDR2 SNEGSKA (reference sequence). CDR3 in DNA: TGCAGTGCTAGAGGACTAGCGGCCAACAATGAGCAGTTCTTC. It encodes CSARGLAANNEQFF.

This chain connects TRBV20-1 to TRBJ2-2; tentative D call: TRBD2 (6 bases). V lost 5 bases to trimming and J lost 6 bases, with 16 bases between them. The CDR3 covers 14 residues. The germline gives CDR1 DFQATT, CDR2 SNEGSKA (reference sequence). CDR3 nucleotides: TGCAGTGCTCCCTGGGGGGATAGGCCCGGGGAGCTGTTTTTT. Encoded protein: CSAPWGDRPGELFF.

This clonotype showed up just once. This sequence joins TRBV9 and TRBJ1-1; D gene uncertain. The ends were cut back, 3 bases at V and 1 base at J, with 10 bases in the middle. The germline CDR1 and CDR2 sequences are SGDLS and YYNGEE. The CDR3 loop spans 14 amino acids. DNA for the CDR3: TGTGCCAGCAGCGCCGGCCTGGAGAACACTGAAGCTTTCTTT. The encoded protein is CASSAGLENTEAFF.

The chain carries TRBV29-1 and TRBJ1-2; 8 positions agree with TRBD1. Germline V gene data show CDR1 as SQVTM and CDR2 as ANQGSEA. The CDR3 runs 14 residues. V shed 4 bases and J 3 bases; nucleotides not matched to a gene: 7. The CDR3 DNA sequence: TGCAGCGTTGTGACCAGGGGGCTGGACTATGGCTACACCTTC. Encoded protein: CSVVTRGLDYGYTF. Variable domain in full (rest from reference TRBV29-1 and TRBJ1-2): SAVISQKPSRDICQRGTSLTIQCQVDSQVTMMFWYRQQPGQSLTLIATANQGSEATYESGFVIDKFPISRPNLTFSTLTVSNMSPEDSSIYLCSVVTRGLDYGYTFGSGTRLTVV.

The chain couples TRBV13 to TRBJ1-1; D is ambiguous. Germline loops: CDR1 PRHDT, CDR2 FYEKMQ (reference sequence). This CDR3 has 16 residues. V was pared by 0 bases and J by 3 bases, with 14 bases between. Written as DNA, the CDR3 is TGTGCCAGCAGCTTAGGATTAGTTGGGAGGTACACTGAAGCTTTCTTT. The encoded protein is CASSLGLVGRYTEAFF.

This clonotype was picked up many times. This sequence joins TRBV6-1 and TRBJ1-1, with a possible D match to TRBD1 (6 bases). Germline lookup yields CDR1 MNHNS and CDR2 SASEGT. V was pared by 0 bases and J by 5 bases, with 10 bases between. CDR3 size: 14 residues. For the CDR3, the DNA is TGTGCCAGCAGTGAAGCAGGGGGTGGGACTGAAGCTTTCTTT. Residues: CASSEAGGGTEAFF.

This clonotype was seen repeatedly, ten times or more. The chain combines TRBV19 with TRBJ2-1; 14 nucleotides line up with TRBD2. V gave up 3 bases and J gave up 3 bases; unmatched junction bases: 4. The CDR3 length is 17 residues. Germline-derived CDR1 and CDR2 are LNHDA and SQIVND (reference sequence). The CDR3 loop is CASSIGLAGGLYNEQFF. CDR3 bases: TGTGCCAGTAGTATTGGACTAGCGGGAGGTCTCTACAATGAGCAGTTCTTC.

This clonotype came up many times. In DNA form, the CDR3 reads TGTGCCAGCAGCGTAGAGGTGGCTTCACCCCTCCACTTT. Translated: CASSVEVASPLHF. V is TRBV9 and J is TRBJ1-6, with D unclear. The V and J ends lost 0 bases and 9 bases respectively, with 7 bases between them. This CDR3 is 13 amino acids long. CDR1 is SGDLS and CDR2 is YYNGEE in the germline V gene. Full variable domain (missing parts from reference TRBV9 and TRBJ1-6): DSGVTQTPKHLITATGQRVTLRCSPRSGDLSVYWYQQSLDQGLQFLIQYYNGEERAKGNILERFSAQQFPDLHSELNLSSLELGDSALYFCASSVEVASPLHFGNGTRLTVT.

This clonotype was detected once. The J gene is TRBJ1-1, the V gene TRBV20-1; no firm D call. Germline CDR1 DFQATT, CDR2 SNEGSKA (reference sequence). V was clipped by 5 bases and J by 7 bases, with 14 bases between them. This CDR3 region has 12 residues. CDR3 coding DNA: TGCAGTGCTCCCATCCTGGACGGTGAAGCTTTCTTT. Amino acids: CSAPILDGEAFF.

The V gene is TRBV25-1, the J gene TRBJ2-5, with 7 bases that match TRBD2. Losses at the gene ends were 5 bases for V and 3 bases for J; bases not matched to a gene: 9. The germline gives CDR1 MGHDK, CDR2 SYGVNS. The CDR3 runs 15 residues. CDR3: CASSPWAGREETQYF. The CDR3, as DNA: TGTGCCAGCAGTCCCTGGGCGGGGAGGGAAGAGACCCAGTACTTC.

The chain has TRBV10-2 and TRBJ1-2; the D is unclear. Germline CDR1 WSHSY, CDR2 SAAADI. Between the trimmed V and J ends, which lost 3 bases and 4 bases, there was a span of 9 bases. This CDR3 comprises 13 residues. As DNA, the CDR3 is TGCGCCAGCAGTGATATGGTTCTCTATGGCTACACCTTC. This gives the protein CASSDMVLYGYTF.

This rearrangement joins TRBV7-6 to TRBJ1-4; D ambiguous. V lost 5 bases and J 8 bases, leaving 12 bases between the germline ends. The CDR3 is 13 residues long. Per germline, CDR1 SGHVS and CDR2 FNYEAQ. CDR3 sequence (DNA): TGTGCCAGCAGCGCCAGCCTCGGGGAAAAACTGTTTTTT. Amino acid sequence: CASSASLGEKLFF.